What follows are 26 T cell receptor beta chains derived from one specimen sequenced in a study of CD8 T cells in ankylosing spondylitis. TCRdb reprocessed the 5' RACE reads via MiXCR and lists one record per CDR3 protein. The data show approximately 200,000 distinct CDR3 sequences, with 10% to 15% seen just once and 8% to 13% held by the top ten. The source material was blood, either unsorted or a sorted T cell fraction (not recorded which). The source of these receptors is a female donor with ankylosing spondylitis or in good health (not recorded which).

This clonotype was seen at least ten times. The chain links TRBV6-5 to TRBJ1-6, with a weak D call TRBD1 (5 bases). Germline V gene data show CDR1 as MNHEY and CDR2 as SVGAGI. Trimming took off 4 bases at V and 15 bases at J, with 22 bases between the two ends. The CDR3 sequence is 15 residues long. CDR3: CASSSPTEGVLGLHF. Written as DNA, the CDR3 is TGTGCCAGCAGTTCCCCGACAGAAGGAGTGTTGGGCCTCCACTTT.

This clonotype was seen only a few times. The genes are TRBV20-1 and TRBJ1-1, with TRBD1 as a possible D gene (5 bases). The V end lost 6 bases, the J end lost 6 bases, and 17 bases lay between the germline ends. Germline V gives CDR1 DFQATT, CDR2 SNEGSKA (reference sequence). The CDR3 loop spans 13 amino acids. CDR3 bases: TGCAGTGCGAAGACGGGGGGTTTGGCTGAAGCTTTCTTT. This encodes CSAKTGGLAEAFF.

This clonotype has only a few counts. V gene TRBV5-6 combines with J gene TRBJ1-3, with no clear D. CDR1 is SGHDT and CDR2 is YYEEEE in the germline V gene. The CDR3 spans 12 residues. V lost 3 bases and J lost 4, with 5 bases in between. CDR3 nucleotide sequence: TGTGCCAGCAGCTCCCAGGGAAACACCATATATTTT. Protein product: CASSSQGNTIYF.

There are many counts of this clonotype. CDR3 sequence reads: CASSSAVGRGTQYF. The CDR3 nucleotides read TGTGCCAGCAGCTCAGCGGTGGGCCGGGGGACCCAGTACTTC. This chain links TRBV7-2 with TRBJ2-5; a possible D gene is TRBD2 (5 bases). The V and J ends lost 4 bases and 7 bases respectively, with 16 bases between them. CDR3 size: 14 residues. CDR1 is SGHTA, CDR2 FQGNSA, per germline.

Ten or more counts support this clonotype. The CDR3 reads CASSLRIGGLTGELFF. DNA of the CDR3: TGTGCCAGCAGTTTGCGTATCGGGGGCCTCACCGGGGAGCTGTTTTTT. The chain joins TRBV12-3 or TRBV12-4 to TRBJ2-2; D tentatively fits TRBD1 or TRBD2 (6 bases each). CDR3 length: 16 amino acids. V dropped 3 bases and J dropped 4 bases, with 15 bases sitting between them.

This clonotype was seen many times. J is TRBJ2-7 and V is TRBV6-2 or TRBV6-3; TRBD1 matches 8 bases. CDR3 size: 13 residues. Germline CDR1 and CDR2: MNHEY and SVGEGT. Losses at the gene ends were 5 bases for V and 1 base for J; bases not matched to a gene: 1. This chain's CDR3 is CASSRQGSYEQYF. The CDR3 DNA follows: TGTGCCAGCAGTCGACAGGGGTCCTACGAGCAGTACTTC.

This clonotype was observed a few times. The chain employs TRBV5-1 and TRBJ2-3, with 9 nucleotides matching TRBD2. The CDR3 runs 16 residues. Trimming took 0 bases from V and 3 from J; bases not matched to a gene: 5. Per germline, CDR1 SGHRS and CDR2 YFSETQ. This chain's CDR3 is CASSLARLAGTDTQYF. In DNA form, the CDR3 reads TGCGCCAGCAGCTTGGCCCGTCTAGCGGGGACAGATACGCAGTATTTT.

Of note for this clonotype: A single base separates this from a much larger clone, so it may be a read error. The chain uses TRBV28 and TRBJ2-1; perhaps TRBD1 as D (6 bases). Germline V lookup: CDR1 MDHEN, CDR2 SYDVKM. The CDR3 runs to 16 residues. CDR3: CASSLGTMGSYSEQFF. The CDR3 DNA reads TGTGCCAGCAGTTTAGGGACAATGGGCTCCTACAGTGAGCAGTTCTTC. The variable domain in full, with the rest retrieved from reference TRBV28 and TRBJ2-1, is DVKVTQSSRYLVKRTGEKVFLECVQDMDHENMFWYRQDPGLGLRLIYFSYDVKMKEKGDIPEGYSVSREKKERFSLILESASTNQTSMYLCASSLGTMGSYSEQFFGPGTRLTVL.

This clonotype appeared a few times. The CDR3 sequence is CASSQLVGDEQYF. The CDR3 DNA is TGTGCCAGCAGCCAGTTAGTGGGAGACGAGCAGTACTTC. This chain connects TRBV4-2 to TRBJ2-7; possibly TRBD2 for D (5 bases). V dropped 3 bases and J dropped 5 bases, with 11 bases sitting between them. The CDR3 sequence is 13 residues long. Germline V gives CDR1 LGHNA, CDR2 YNFKEQ.

Ten or more counts support this clonotype. V usage is TRBV12-3 or TRBV12-4 and J usage is TRBJ1-4; 9 bases are shared with TRBD1. V gave up 6 bases and J gave up 7 bases; unmatched junction bases: 9. The CDR3 has 15 residues. The CDR3 reads CASSLPTGGVEKLFF. DNA of the CDR3: TGTGCCAGCAGCTTGCCGACAGGGGGAGTTGAAAAACTGTTTTTT.

This clonotype was seen more than once but under ten times. CDR3 region: CASSLEGSRDSPLHF. CDR3 nucleotides: TGCGCCAGCAGCTTGGAAGGGTCACGGGATTCACCCCTCCACTTT. This chain links TRBV5-1 with TRBJ1-6, with unresolved D. Germline V gene data show CDR1 as SGHRS and CDR2 as YFSETQ. CDR3 length equals 15 residues. V was pared by 0 bases and J by 8 bases, with 12 bases between.

As for this clonotype: An end of the junction differs from the germline gene, which may be a read error. The rearrangement links TRBV7-2 to TRBJ1-2, with D unresolved. Germline CDR1 and CDR2: SGHTA and FQGNSA. CDR3 length: 14 amino acids. The CDR3 bases are TGTGCCAGCATCCCCTCGTGGTCGGACTATGGCTCCACCTTC. Translation gives CASIPSWSDYGSTF.

This clonotype was counted ten times or more. V gene TRBV29-1 combines with J gene TRBJ2-2; a possible D gene is TRBD2 (7 bases). CDR3 size: 13 residues. The germline V and J ends were trimmed by 5 bases and 5 bases, with 12 bases remaining between them. Germline-derived CDR1 and CDR2 are SQVTM and ANQGSEA. In nucleotides, the CDR3 is TGCAGCGTTAGGAGGGGGGGGACCGGGGAGCTGTTTTTT. This translates into CSVRRGGTGELFF.

This chain joins TRBV19 and TRBJ2-2, with a tentative D call TRBD1 (5 bases). Germline-derived CDR1 and CDR2 are LNHDA and SQIVND (reference sequence). The CDR3 is made up of 16 amino acids. Trimming left V 4 bases short and J 0 bases short, with 12 bases between. In DNA form, the CDR3 reads TGTGCCAGTAGTACAGGACATGGGACGAACACCGGGGAGCTGTTTTTT. Its translation: CASSTGHGTNTGELFF.

This clonotype was seen at least ten times. The genes are TRBV9 and TRBJ2-7; TRBD2 matches 7 bases. The CDR3 runs 16 residues. Germline values: CDR1 SGDLS, CDR2 YYNGEE. V was pared by 1 base and J by 1 base, with 8 bases of the junction left unmatched. CDR3 region: CASSVLGTTSSYEQYF. The CDR3 nucleotides read TGTGCCAGCAGCGTACTTGGGACTACATCTTCCTACGAGCAGTACTTC.

This clonotype was seen repeatedly, ten times or more. This sequence joins TRBV7-2 and TRBJ2-7, with TRBD2 matching 13 bases. Germline-derived CDR1 and CDR2 are SGHTA and FQGNSA. Trimming cost V 5 bases and J 12 bases; bases outside gene matches: 13. The CDR3 is made up of 15 amino acids. Here the CDR3 DNA reads TGTGCCAGCAGCGCTACCGGGACTAGCGGGGAAACGCGGTACTTC. Amino acids: CASSATGTSGETRYF.

As regards this clonotype: Since a much larger clone is just one base distant, this may be a read error. The chain links TRBV29-1 to TRBJ2-1, with D tentatively TRBD2 (6 bases). The germline CDR1 and CDR2 sequences are SQVTM and ANQGSEA. The V gene lost 4 bases and the J gene lost 5 bases, with 15 bases spanning the gap. This CDR3 region has 14 residues. The CDR3: CSVGLVGANNEQFF. CDR3 DNA sequence: TGCAGCGTTGGACTAGTGGGAGCCAACAATGAGCAGTTCTTC.

This clonotype was seen many times. This chain uses TRBV6-1 with TRBJ2-4, with D perhaps TRBD1 or TRBD2 (5 bases each). CDR3 length equals 16 residues. V was shortened by 8 bases and J by 0 bases, with 17 bases between the two germline ends. CDR1 is MNHNS and CDR2 is SASEGT in the germline V gene. The CDR3 spells CASSSGAAQAKNIQYF. The CDR3 DNA reads TGTGCCAGCTCCTCCGGGGCAGCCCAAGCCAAAAACATTCAGTACTTC.

This clonotype was recorded many times. The rearrangement joins TRBV10-3 to TRBJ2-1; TRBD2 aligns across 15 bases. Trimming cost V 6 bases and J 2 bases; bases outside gene matches: 2. The germline V gene has CDR1 ENHRY and CDR2 SYGVKD. The CDR3 loop spans 16 amino acids. CDR3 bases: TGTGCCATCAGCGGACTAGCGGGAGGGCCCTACAATGAGCAGTTCTTC. This gives the protein CAISGLAGGPYNEQFF.

In regard to this clonotype: A read error may be the cause here, since a much bigger clone is one base away. The V gene is TRBV2, the J gene TRBJ2-2; 7 bases line up with TRBD2. The CDR3 consists of 14 residues. Germline assignment: CDR1 SNHLY and CDR2 FYNNEI. V shed 7 bases, J shed 2 bases, and the junction held 4 bases outside the gene matches. CDR3 sequence (DNA): TGTGCCAGCATAGGCGGGAGAAACACCGGGGAGCTGTTTTTT. This sequence encodes CASIGGRNTGELFF.

This clonotype turned up a few times. The V gene is TRBV7-8, the J gene TRBJ2-1, with D hard to call. Deletions cut 4 bases from V and 9 bases from J, with 25 bases between. Germline assignment: CDR1 SGHVS and CDR2 FQNEAQ. There are 17 residues in the CDR3. The CDR3 region is CASSSPRQSVLTGEQFF. As DNA, the CDR3 is TGTGCCAGCAGCTCACCAAGGCAAAGCGTACTAACGGGTGAGCAGTTCTTC. The variable domain in full, with the rest retrieved from reference TRBV7-8 and TRBJ2-1, is GAGVSQSPRYKVAKRGQDVALRCDPISGHVSLFWYQQALGQGPEFLTYFQNEAQLDKSGLPSDRFFAERPEGSVSTLKIQRTQQEDSAVYLCASSSPRQSVLTGEQFFGPGTRLTVL.

This clonotype came up many times. The chain's CDR3 is CSARDRLYNEQFF. DNA for the CDR3: TGCAGTGCTAGAGATCGACTTTACAATGAGCAGTTCTTC. This rearrangement joins TRBV20-1 to TRBJ2-1, with D uncertain. V was pared by 0 bases and J by 4 bases, with 7 bases between. In germline, CDR1 is DFQATT, CDR2 SNEGSKA (reference sequence). The CDR3 has 13 amino acids.

V is TRBV20-1 and J is TRBJ2-1, with unresolved D. The CDR3 has 14 residues. With 1 base removed from V and 3 bases from J, the gap between germline ends came to 10 bases. CDR1 DFQATT and CDR2 SNEGSKA come from the germline V gene (reference sequence). CDR3 loop: CSARGLLGYNEQFF. The CDR3 nucleotides are TGCAGTGCTAGAGGGCTGCTCGGCTACAATGAGCAGTTCTTC.

This clonotype was seen more than once but under ten times. This chain links TRBV7-2 with TRBJ2-7; 12 positions agree with TRBD2. The CDR3 is 21 amino acids. Unmatched junction bases numbered 19, after V lost 0 bases and J lost 4 bases. The germline V gene encodes CDR1 SGHTA and CDR2 FQGNSA. The CDR3 coding sequence is TGTGCCAGCAGCTTAGCCCTAGGGACAGGTGCTACTAGCGGGAGGAAATACGAGCAGTACTTC. Its protein is CASSLALGTGATSGRKYEQYF.

This clonotype appeared many times. This chain joins TRBV7-3 and TRBJ1-6, with no clear D. The V and J ends lost 3 bases and 6 bases respectively, with 6 bases between them. The length of the CDR3 is 13 residues. CDR1 is SGHTA, CDR2 FQGTGA, per germline. The CDR3 sequence is CASSFGPNSPLHF. The CDR3 nucleotides read TGTGCCAGCAGCTTCGGTCCTAATTCACCCCTCCACTTT.

This chain joins TRBV15 and TRBJ2-4; D possibly corresponds to TRBD1 (6 bases). V gave up 11 bases and J gave up 0 bases, with 11 bases separating them. The CDR3 sequence is 13 residues long. Germline V lookup: CDR1 LNHNV, CDR2 YYDKDF (reference sequence). CDR3: CAGGQEAKNIQYF. The CDR3, as DNA: TGTGCCGGGGGACAAGAAGCCAAAAACATTCAGTACTTC.